This is a list of T cell receptor beta chains from one sample in a study of T cells after yellow fever vaccination. TCRdb re-called the 5' RACE reads through MiXCR, storing one row per CDR3 protein. This sample yields hundreds of thousands of distinct CDR3 sequences, of which roughly a sixth are seen a single time; roughly a sixth belongs to the top ten. The source material was PBMCs, sampled before the yellow fever booster vaccination. These receptors came from a young man who received the YFV17D yellow fever vaccine. The CDR3 runs from the conserved cysteine through the conserved F or W. D genes are given only for firm matches. Not every row has a clone size; where given, it reads once, few, many or a size class.

.,few,16,TRBV7-9,TRBJ2-3,TGTGCCAGCAGCTTAGGAGGAGGGGCTAGCACAGATACGCAGTATTTT,CASSLGGGASTDTQYF
.,few,16,TRBV6-5,TRBJ2-1,TGTGCCAGCAGTTACTCGGGCAGGGGGGGAGCATGGGAGCAGTTCTTC,CASSYSGRGGAWEQFF
.,.,11,TRBV29-1,TRBJ1-2,TGCAGCGTTCAGGCCCCCTATGGCTACACCTTC,CSVQAPYGYTF
.,few,14,TRBV4-3,TRBJ2-3,TGCGCCAGCAGCCAAAAGGGGGACACAGATACGCAGTATTTT,CASSQKGDTDTQYF
.,.,15,TRBV5-1,TRBJ2-3,TGCGCCAGCAGCTTGGAAGCCGATACTCGATATACGCAGTATTTT,CASSLEADTRYTQYF
.,.,9,TRBV20-1,TRBJ2-7,TGCAGAGCCCACTACGAGCAGTACTTC,CRAHYEQYF
.,few,15,TRBV7-2,TRBJ2-3,TGTGCCAGCAGCCCAGGGATGTCTAGCACAGATACGCAGTATTTT,CASSPGMSSTDTQYF
TRBD1,.,15,TRBV5-1,TRBJ1-3,TGCGCCAGCAGCCCACTAGGGACAGCCGGAAACACCATATATTTT,CASSPLGTAGNTIYF
.,many,15,TRBV30,TRBJ2-1,TGTGCCTGGAGTGTACCCGAGGGGGAGGTGAATGAGCAGTTCTTC,CAWSVPEGEVNEQFF
TRBD1,few,17,TRBV6-2/TRBV6-3,TRBJ1-2,TGTGCCAGCAGTTCGACAGGGGCCGCCGACCTTAACTATGGCTACACCTTC,CASSSTGAADLNYGYTF
.,.,14,TRBV4-1,TRBJ2-7,TGCGCCAGCAGCCAAGGATTCACCCCCTACGAGCAGTACTTC,CASSQGFTPYEQYF
.,many,13,TRBV5-1,TRBJ1-2,TGCGCCAGCAGTGGCCAGGGAGACTATGGCTACACCTTC,CASSGQGDYGYTF
.,.,14,TRBV12-3/TRBV12-4,TRBJ2-5,TGTGCCAGCAGTTTTTTAATGGCTTCGGAGACCCAGTACTTC,CASSFLMASETQYF
.,.,14,TRBV5-1,TRBJ1-1,TGCGCCAGCACGATCGCTGGACTCAACACTGAAGCTTTCTTT,CASTIAGLNTEAFF
.,.,16,TRBV19,TRBJ2-3,TGTGCCAGTAGCCCAACACACACTGTCGACACAGATACGCAGTATTTT,CASSPTHTVDTDTQYF
.,.,14,TRBV30,TRBJ1-5,TGTGCCTGGAGTGGAAGGAGCAGCAATCAGCCCCAGCATTTT,CAWSGRSSNQPQHF
.,.,16,TRBV7-9,TRBJ1-4,TGTGCCAGCAGCTCGGCGCGCCAGAGACCCGATGAAAAACTGTTTTTT,CASSSARQRPDEKLFF
.,few,14,TRBV10-2,TRBJ1-2,TGCGCCAGCAGTGAGCCCGGGCCCTCCTATGGCTACACCTTC,CASSEPGPSYGYTF
.,.,16,TRBV20-1,TRBJ2-1,TGCAGTGCCCTAGGGGTTTCGGGGCGTTCTTTGAATGAGCAGTTCTTC,CSALGVSGRSLNEQFF
.,many,12,TRBV5-1,TRBJ2-3,TGTGCCAGCAGCTTAAACACAGATACGCAGTATTTT,CASSLNTDTQYF
TRBD2,.,16,TRBV20-1,TRBJ2-3,TGCAGTGCTAGAGATCTGCGCGGGAGCGGCACAGATACGCAGTATTTT,CSARDLRGSGTDTQYF
.,.,12,TRBV29-1,TRBJ2-1,TGCAGCGTTGCGCTTGGCGCCGGTGAGCAGTTCTTC,CSVALGAGEQFF
.,few,12,TRBV29-1,TRBJ1-1,TGCAGCGCGGGGAACCAGAACACTGAAGCTTTCTTT,CSAGNQNTEAFF
TRBD1,.,14,TRBV11-2,TRBJ1-1,TGTGCCAGCAGCCAGGGACAGGGGAGGACTGAAGCTTTCTTT,CASSQGQGRTEAFF
.,few,15,TRBV5-1,TRBJ2-2,TGCGCCAGCAGTCAAACCGTGGCAGGCGCCGGGGAGCTGTTTTTT,CASSQTVAGAGELFF